The rows below give T cell receptor beta chains drawn from one sample of a study of cytomegalovirus exposure and HLA in healthy donors. Method: immunoSEQ multiplex PCR; TCRdb's copy keeps in-frame clones and lacks some. Here the sample spans 95,000 to 100,000 clones, over 60% being singletons. The sample consisted of PBMCs. The receptors stem from a man in his 60s in good health and CMV-seropositive. Both conserved end residues are part of each CDR3. D genes are given only for firm matches. A row's size may be missing; if present it is once, few, many or a size class.

V,D,size,J,CDR3,DNA
TRBV19,-,-,TRBJ1-5,CASSIVEGRNQPQHF,TGTGCCAGTAGTATAGTCGAGGGCCGTAATCAGCCCCAGCATTTT
TRBV4-3,TRBD1,-,TRBJ2-7,CASSQDRGHYEQYF,TGCGCCAGCAGCCAGGACAGGGGACACTACGAGCAGTACTTC
TRBV2,-,-,TRBJ2-3,CASTKPETRPSTDTQYF,TGTGCCAGCACCAAACCGGAGACGAGACCTAGCACAGATACGCAGTATTTT
TRBV29-1,TRBD1,-,TRBJ2-2,CSVRQGAANTGELFF,TGCAGCGTTAGACAGGGGGCGGCGAACACCGGGGAGCTGTTTTTT
TRBV6-1,-,few,TRBJ2-7,CASSWVGGEQYF,TGTGCCAGCAGTTGGGTAGGGGGCGAGCAGTACTTC
TRBV28,-,few,TRBJ1-6,CASDKGEENSPLHF,TGTGCCAGCGATAAGGGAGAGGAGAATTCACCCCTCCACTTT
TRBV19,TRBD1,-,TRBJ1-2,CASSIGQAGNYGYTF,TGTGCCAGTAGTATCGGACAGGCGGGAAACTATGGCTACACCTTC
TRBV6-1,TRBD1,few,TRBJ1-5,CASMMTGPVRPQHF,TGTGCCAGCATGATGACAGGGCCCGTGAGGCCCCAGCATTTT
TRBV27,-,few,TRBJ2-2,CASSATNTGELFF,TGTGCCAGCAGTGCGACGAACACCGGGGAGCTGTTTTTT
TRBV7-9,TRBD2,-,TRBJ2-3,CASSFIAGHTDTQYF,TGTGCCAGCAGTTTTATAGCGGGGCACACAGATACGCAGTATTTT
TRBV15,TRBD2,-,TRBJ2-3,CATSRDSPSAGFADTQYF,TGTGCCACCAGCAGAGATAGCCCCTCAGCGGGGTTTGCAGATACGCAGTATTTT
TRBV5-1,TRBD2,-,TRBJ2-5,CASGTSGGGFQETQYF,TGCGCCAGCGGGACTAGCGGGGGGGGGTTCCAAGAGACCCAGTACTTC
TRBV6-5,TRBD1,-,TRBJ2-5,CASSTTGEGETQYF,TGTGCCAGCAGTACGACAGGGGAAGGAGAGACCCAGTACTTC
TRBV2,-,-,TRBJ2-7,CASLGNFAGAGEQYF,TGTGCCAGCTTGGGGAATTTCGCGGGGGCGGGTGAGCAGTACTTC
TRBV7-3,TRBD1,-,TRBJ2-7,CASSLSGTGGEQYF,TGTGCCAGCAGCTTATCCGGGACAGGGGGCGAGCAGTACTTC
TRBV7-9,-,-,TRBJ2-1,CASRARQSSYNEQFF,TGTGCCAGCAGGGCCCGACAGAGCTCCTACAATGAGCAGTTCTTC
TRBV5-4,-,-,TRBJ2-7,CASSPQGRLSSYEQYF,TGTGCCAGCAGCCCCCAGGGAAGGCTTAGCTCCTACGAGCAGTACTTC
TRBV7-2,-,-,TRBJ2-7,CASSTSYEQYF,TGTGCCAGCAGTACATCCTACGAGCAGTACTTC
TRBV30,-,-,TRBJ2-4,CALEGKGRAKNIQYF,TGTGCCCTGGAGGGTAAAGGGCGAGCCAAAAACATTCAGTACTTC
TRBV9,-,once,TRBJ2-7,CASSPSGQPLYEQYF,TGTGCCAGCAGCCCCTCAGGACAACCACTCTACGAGCAGTACTTC
TRBV6-6,-,few,TRBJ2-7,CASSRPRDTSYEQYF,TGTGCCAGCAGTCGACCCCGGGACACCTCCTACGAGCAGTACTTC
TRBV5-6,-,-,TRBJ1-2,CASSPSLDQGNYGYTF,TGTGCCAGCAGCCCCTCATTGGATCAGGGAAACTATGGCTACACCTTC
TRBV7-9,TRBD1,-,TRBJ1-6,CASSRGQYNSPLHF,TGTGCCAGCAGCAGGGGACAGTATAATTCACCCCTCCACTTT
TRBV7-9,-,-,TRBJ2-2,CSSSSTDSTGELFF,TGTTCCAGCAGCTCCACCGACAGTACCGGGGAGCTGTTTTTT
TRBV9,-,-,TRBJ2-5,CASSVADRLQETQYF,TGTGCCAGCAGCGTAGCCGACAGGCTACAAGAGACCCAGTACTTC
TRBV9,-,-,TRBJ2-7,CASSVGAQGGSYEQYF,TGTGCCAGCAGCGTAGGAGCACAGGGGGGGTCCTACGAGCAGTACTTC
TRBV29-1,TRBD2,once,TRBJ2-1,CSVEAAGGSYNEQFF,TGCAGCGTTGAAGCCGCGGGGGGCTCCTACAATGAGCAGTTCTTC
TRBV18,TRBD1,-,TRBJ1-2,CASSGTAYNYGYTF,TGTGCCAGCTCTGGGACAGCTTATAACTATGGCTACACCTTC
TRBV4-3,-,-,TRBJ1-1,CASSLRESNTEAFF,TGCGCCAGCAGCCTAAGGGAGAGCAACACTGAAGCTTTCTTT
TRBV6-6,-,-,TRBJ1-1,CASSNPNMNTEAFF,TGTGCCAGCAGTAACCCTAATATGAACACTGAAGCTTTCTTT
TRBV7-8,-,-,TRBJ2-5,CASSLVIAKETQYF,TGTGCCAGCAGCTTAGTAATAGCTAAGGAGACCCAGTACTTC
TRBV5-4,TRBD1,-,TRBJ2-7,CASSFSMGQGSYEQYF,TGTGCCAGCAGCTTCTCGATGGGACAGGGGTCCTACGAGCAGTACTTC
TRBV4-1,-,-,TRBJ2-3,CASSQVATNTDTQYF,TGCGCCAGCAGCCAAGTGGCCACCAACACAGATACGCAGTATTTT
TRBV27,TRBD1,-,TRBJ2-7,CASSIRQGALYEQYF,TGTGCCAGCAGTATCAGACAGGGGGCGTTATACGAGCAGTACTTC
TRBV5-1,-,-,TRBJ1-2,CASSLVGASATYGYTF,TGCGCCAGCAGCTTGGTAGGGGCCTCGGCCACCTATGGCTACACCTTC
TRBV9,TRBD1,-,TRBJ2-3,CASSFSKGAVDTQYF,TGTGCCAGCAGCTTCTCCAAGGGGGCCGTAGATACGCAGTATTTT
TRBV25-1,-,-,TRBJ2-1,CASSELAGYNEQFF,TGTGCCAGCAGTGAATTGGCGGGGTACAATGAGCAGTTCTTC
TRBV27,-,-,TRBJ1-2,CASSPSASSGYTF,TGTGCCAGCAGTCCCTCGGCTAGTAGCGGCTACACCTTC
TRBV7-3,-,-,TRBJ1-3,CASSLDSLSGNTIYF,TGTGCCAGCAGCCTGGACAGCCTCTCTGGAAACACCATATATTTT
TRBV4-2,TRBD2,once,TRBJ2-2,CASSQDLLAGGRTGELFF,TGTGCCAGCAGCCAAGACTTACTAGCGGGGGGGCGCACCGGGGAGCTGTTTTTT
TRBV5-4,-,-,TRBJ2-7,CASSSGYEQYF,TGTGCCAGCAGCTCAGGGTACGAGCAGTACTTC
TRBV29-1,-,-,TRBJ2-5,CSVRTSQETQYF,TGCAGCGTTAGGACATCCCAAGAGACCCAGTACTTC
TRBV27,TRBD1,once,TRBJ2-7,CASSLWGQVSYEQYF,TGTGCCAGCAGTTTATGGGGACAGGTTTCCTACGAGCAGTACTTC
TRBV29-1,TRBD1,-,TRBJ2-7,CSVRRQGRRSGEQYF,TGCAGCGTGAGAAGACAGGGACGGCGGTCTGGCGAGCAGTACTTC
TRBV6-1,-,-,TRBJ2-7,CASSERGPSYEQYF,TGTGCCAGCAGTGAAAGAGGGCCCTCCTACGAGCAGTACTTC
TRBV9,TRBD1,-,TRBJ1-2,CASSGGQGYMNYGYTF,TGTGCCAGCAGCGGGGGACAGGGGTATATGAACTATGGCTACACCTTC
TRBV28,-,few,TRBJ1-5,CASSLSSPQHF,TGTGCCAGCAGTTTATCTTCTCCCCAGCATTTT
TRBV9,TRBD2,-,TRBJ2-7,CASSVGGGGYEQYF,TGTGCCAGCAGCGTAGGTGGCGGGGGCTACGAGCAGTACTTC
TRBV5-1,-,-,TRBJ2-7,CASSLEVSESYEQYF,TGCGCCAGCAGCTTGGAGGTTAGCGAGTCCTACGAGCAGTACTTC
TRBV7-2,TRBD2,once,TRBJ2-5,CASSLEGYGGALVETQYF,TGTGCCAGCAGCTTAGAAGGATACGGGGGGGCCCTTGTAGAGACCCAGTACTTC